The 32 T cell receptor beta chains below were found in one sample sequenced in a study of siplizumab effects on memory and regulatory T cells. Libraries were prepared by immunoSEQ multiplex PCR; TCRdb keeps only in-frame clonotypes and omits some of them. The table lists some 73,000 clones, 93% of them singletons. Sequenced input: CD8+ T cells sorted from blood. The receptors stem from a human donor in good health.

The rearrangement joins TRBV27 to TRBJ1-1; D may be TRBD1 (6 bases). Germline V lookup: CDR1 MNHEY, CDR2 SMNVEV (reference sequence). This CDR3 is 14 amino acids long. V lost 3 bases and J lost 2, with 10 bases in between. The CDR3 loop reads CASSFTGINTEAFF. CDR3 coding DNA: TGTGCCAGCAGTTTTACAGGGATAAACACTGAAGCTTTCTTT.

The chain joins TRBV6-1 to TRBJ2-7; D perhaps matches TRBD2 (6 bases). Trimming stripped 11 bases from V and 0 bases from J, with 17 bases between. The CDR3 length is 14 residues. Germline CDR1 reads MNHNS; CDR2 reads SASEGT. The CDR3 DNA reads TGTGCCCCCCCCGGCGGGATTTACTCCTACGAGCAGTACTTC. Translated: CAPPGGIYSYEQYF.

This clone has only a few counts. CDR3 sequence (DNA): TGTGCCAGCAGCCTAGGGACTCTTCAAGAGACCCAGTACTTC. It yields the protein CASSLGTLQETQYF. This sequence joins TRBV11-3 and TRBJ2-5; D perhaps matches TRBD2 (6 bases). The CDR3 runs 14 residues. The V and J ends lost 5 bases and 2 bases respectively, with 12 bases between them. Germline CDR1 and CDR2: SGHNT and YENEEA.

This chain uses TRBV7-6 with TRBJ2-7, with TRBD1 matching 7 bases. V lost 5 bases to trimming and J lost 3 bases; unmatched junction nucleotides: 19. This CDR3 has 18 residues. CDR1 is SGHVS, CDR2 FNYEAQ, per germline. This CDR3 reads CASSPGALTGTEVYEQYF. Written as DNA, the CDR3 is TGTGCCAGCAGCCCAGGGGCCCTGACCGGGACAGAAGTCTACGAGCAGTACTTC.

The chain combines TRBV7-2 with TRBJ1-1; D unresolved. The germline V and J ends were trimmed by 2 bases and 6 bases, with 4 bases remaining between them. The CDR3 runs 11 residues. Germline V lookup: CDR1 SGHTA, CDR2 FQGNSA. CDR3 sequence (DNA): TGTGCCAGCAGCTTAATCTCTGAAGCTTTCTTT. This encodes CASSLISEAFF.

This chain joins TRBV13 and TRBJ2-7; 7 nucleotides match TRBD2. V lost 0 bases to trimming and J lost 4 bases; unmatched junction nucleotides: 3. This CDR3 comprises 14 residues. CDR1 is PRHDT, CDR2 FYEKMQ, per germline (reference sequence). This chain's CDR3 is CASSLGASGYEQYF. CDR3 nucleotide sequence: TGTGCCAGCAGCTTAGGTGCTAGCGGATACGAGCAGTACTTC. The full variable domain, with the rest looked up from reference TRBV13 and TRBJ2-7, is AAGVIQSPRHLIKEKRETATLKCYPIPRHDTVYWYQQGPGQDPQFLISFYEKMQSDKGSIPDRFSAQQFSDYHSELNMSSLELGDSALYFCASSLGASGYEQYFGPGTRLTVT.

The chain employs TRBV7-3 and TRBJ1-2; no clear D gene. The CDR3 is 13 residues long. Per germline, CDR1 SGHTA and CDR2 FQGTGA. V was pared by 4 bases and J by 5 bases, with 11 bases between. The CDR3 loop reads CASSYGGDYGYTF. CDR3 sequence (DNA): TGTGCCAGCAGCTACGGCGGGGATTATGGCTACACCTTC.

This rearrangement joins TRBV29-1 to TRBJ2-2; 7 bases agree with TRBD1. The CDR3 is made up of 13 amino acids. In germline, CDR1 is SQVTM, CDR2 ANQGSEA. J gave up 5 bases and V 8 bases, and 8 bases lay outside the gene matches. DNA of the CDR3: TGCAGCATCCCTCAGGGGGTAACCGGGGAGCTGTTTTTT. Amino acid sequence: CSIPQGVTGELFF.

The chain carries TRBV5-1 and TRBJ2-7; D gene uncertain. Trimming pared 4 bases from V and 4 bases from J, leaving 9 bases between. Looked up from germline, CDR1 is SGHRS and CDR2 is YFSETQ. This CDR3 is 12 amino acids long. CDR3 loop: CASSVSTYEQYF. In nucleotides, the CDR3 is TGCGCCAGCAGCGTGAGTACGTACGAGCAGTACTTC.

CDR3 sequence (DNA): TGTGCCAGCAGCTCCCCCCGGGGGAACACAGATACGCAGTATTTT. This sequence encodes CASSSPRGNTDTQYF. The chain has TRBV7-9 and TRBJ2-3; possibly TRBD2 for D (6 bases). This CDR3 has 15 amino acids. V lost 4 bases, J lost 2 bases, and 13 bases lay in between. Looked up from germline, CDR1 is SEHNR and CDR2 is FQNEAQ (reference sequence).

The chain joins TRBV4-2 to TRBJ1-3, with 8 bases aligning to TRBD1. The V gene's germline CDR1 is LGHNA and CDR2 YNFKEQ. This CDR3 region has 16 residues. The junction had 5 bases not matched to a gene; V was cut back by 3 bases and J by 1 base. DNA for the CDR3: TGTGCCAGCAGCCAGCCAACAGGGGGATCTGGAAACACCATATATTTT. Encoded protein: CASSQPTGGSGNTIYF.

V gene TRBV9 combines with J gene TRBJ1-1; TRBD1 matches at 8 bases. Germline V gives CDR1 SGDLS, CDR2 YYNGEE. The V segment lost 7 bases and the J segment 1 base; nucleotides outside the gene matches: 15. This CDR3 has 17 amino acids. The CDR3 sequence is CASGSPQDRAGNTEAFF. The CDR3 region has the DNA TGTGCCAGCGGTAGCCCCCAGGACAGGGCAGGGAACACTGAAGCTTTCTTT.

The table lists this clone with a count of one. The J gene is TRBJ2-5, the V gene TRBV5-4; TRBD2 matches 13 bases. TRBJ2-7 explains the end of the DNA better; the J call may be wrong. This CDR3 spans 16 amino acids. Per the germline V gene, CDR1 is SGHNT and CDR2 is YYREEE (reference sequence). The CDR3 here is CASSSLAGGPSYEQYF. The CDR3, as DNA: TGTGCCAGCAGCTCACTAGCGGGGGGGCCTTCCTACGAGCAGTACTTC.

The V and J genes are TRBV2 and TRBJ2-2, with 8 bases identical to TRBD1. V lost 8 bases and J lost 1; bases outside the gene matches: 12. Germline lookup yields CDR1 SNHLY and CDR2 FYNNEI. This CDR3 contains 17 residues. Here the CDR3 reads CASFSVPGQGNTGELFF. In DNA, the CDR3 is TGTGCCAGCTTTAGTGTGCCAGGACAGGGGAACACCGGGGAGCTGTTTTTT. Drawing the rest from reference TRBV2 and TRBJ2-2, the complete variable domain is EPEVTQTPSHQVTQMGQEVILRCVPISNHLYFYWYRQILGQKVEFLVSFYNNEISEKSEIFDDQFSVERPDGSNFTLKIRSTKLEDSAMYFCASFSVPGQGNTGELFFGEGSRLTVL.

This CDR3 reads CASGLANEKLFF. The CDR3 DNA sequence: TGTGCTAGTGGTTTGGCCAATGAAAAACTGTTTTTT. The chain combines TRBV12-5 with TRBJ1-4; no definite D call. This CDR3 is built from 12 residues. V lost 1 base to trimming and J lost 5 bases, with 2 bases between them. In germline, CDR1 is LGHNT, CDR2 FRNRAP.

This clone was observed a few times. The chain recombines TRBV6-1 with TRBJ2-7; no clear D gene. The CDR3 has 15 residues. Germline V CDR1 and CDR2: MNHNS, SASEGT. Trimming took 2 bases from V and 4 from J, leaving 15 bases between them. The chain's CDR3 is CASSESGSMLYEQYF. In nucleotides, the CDR3 is TGTGCCAGCAGTGAATCCGGGTCCATGTTGTACGAGCAGTACTTC.

V gene TRBV9 combines with J gene TRBJ1-2; 9 nucleotides agree with TRBD1. The CDR3 consists of 14 residues. Germline CDR1 SGDLS, CDR2 YYNGEE. Germline trimming cut 2 bases from V and 8 bases from J; bases unmatched to any gene: 7. The chain's CDR3 is CASSVGGTGRGYTF. In nucleotides, the CDR3 is TGTGCCAGCAGCGTCGGTGGGACAGGGAGGGGCTACACCTTC.

The chain joins TRBV6-6 to TRBJ1-5, with 11 bases fitting TRBD1. Trimming at V came to 10 bases and at J to 7 bases, leaving 12 bases not matched to a gene. Germline-derived CDR1 and CDR2 are MNHNY and SVGAGI (reference sequence). The CDR3 consists of 15 residues. CDR3 coding DNA: TGTGCCACGGAGGACGGGACAGGGGGTCGGCAGCCCCAGCATTTT. The encoded protein is CATEDGTGGRQPQHF.

The chain has TRBV7-2 and TRBJ1-1; D not resolved. Germline V gene data show CDR1 as SGHTA and CDR2 as FQGNSA. Trimming pared 2 bases from V and 2 bases from J, leaving 12 bases between. This CDR3 contains 15 residues. The CDR3 loop is CASSLNGWGNTEAFF. For the CDR3, the DNA is TGTGCCAGCAGCTTAAATGGGTGGGGTAACACTGAAGCTTTCTTT.

The chain joins TRBV5-6 to TRBJ2-7; the D gene could be TRBD1 or TRBD2 (5 bases each). The germline V gene encodes CDR1 SGHDT and CDR2 YYEEEE. The V end was cut by 2 bases, the J end by 3 bases, with 18 bases between. The CDR3 covers 16 residues. As DNA, the CDR3 is TGTGCCAGCAGCTTCGGCCCTCGGGACGGGGTCTACGAGCAGTACTTC. This gives the protein CASSFGPRDGVYEQYF.

The J gene is TRBJ2-5, the V gene TRBV9; 7 bases fit TRBD2. The J call could be wrong; TRBJ2-7 is a better fit for the DNA end. Germline values: CDR1 SGDLS, CDR2 YYNGEE. This CDR3 spans 14 amino acids. CDR3 sequence reads: CASSPPSGVGEQYF. As DNA, the CDR3 is TGTGCCAGCAGCCCCCCCAGCGGGGTAGGCGAGCAGTACTTC.

As concerns this clone: One end of the junction varies from germline; a read error may be responsible. This chain's CDR3 is CASTIGTALGGYTF. CDR3 nucleotides: TGTGCCAGTACTATAGGGACAGCCTTAGGTGGCTACACCTTC. The chain employs TRBV19 and TRBJ1-2; 7 bases map to TRBD1. This CDR3 spans 14 amino acids. Germline CDR1 is LNHDA and CDR2 is SQIVND (reference sequence).

This chain joins TRBV7-3 and TRBJ2-2; D unresolved. The germline CDR1 and CDR2 sequences are SGHTA and FQGTGA. This CDR3 comprises 16 residues. Trimming left V 2 bases short and J 1 base short, with 11 bases between. DNA of the CDR3: TGTGCCAGCAGCTTAGGGGAAACAGAGAACACCGGGGAGCTGTTTTTT. This gives the protein CASSLGETENTGELFF. The whole variable domain, filled in from reference TRBV7-3 and TRBJ2-2, reads GAGVSQTPSNKVTEKGKYVELRCDPISGHTALYWYRQSLGQGPEFLIYFQGTGAADDSGLPNDRFFAVRPEGSVSTLKIQRTERGDSAVYLCASSLGETENTGELFFGEGSRLTVL.

Comment on this clone: The same CDR3 is also encoded by other DNA sequences in this sample. The rearrangement links TRBV19 to TRBJ2-7, with D perhaps matching TRBD2 (5 bases). The V gene lost 4 bases and the J gene lost 4 bases, with 8 bases spanning the gap. Germline CDR1 LNHDA, CDR2 SQIVND (reference sequence). The CDR3 length is 12 residues. CDR3 nucleotide sequence: TGTGCCAGTAGTAGCGGCGGGTACGAGCAGTACTTC. As protein: CASSSGGYEQYF. Variable domain in full (rest from reference TRBV19 and TRBJ2-7): DGGITQSPKYLFRKEGQNVTLSCEQNLNHDAMYWYRQDPGQGLRLIYYSQIVNDFQKGDIAEGYSVSREKKESFPLTVTSAQKNPTAFYLCASSSGGYEQYFGPGTRLTVT.

The chain recombines TRBV5-5 with TRBJ1-4; 9 bases map to TRBD1. The CDR3 has 14 amino acids. CDR1 SGHKS and CDR2 YYEKEE come from the germline V gene (reference sequence). Trimming took 4 bases from V and 4 from J; bases not matched to a gene: 2. CDR3 coding DNA: TGTGCCAGCAGCCGGACAGGGGATAATGAAAAACTGTTTTTT. Protein sequence: CASSRTGDNEKLFF.

The rearrangement links TRBV2 to TRBJ2-2; 10 bases agree with TRBD1. Germline trimming cut 1 base from V and 7 bases from J; bases unmatched to any gene: 3. CDR1 is SNHLY, CDR2 FYNNEI, per germline. This CDR3 region has 15 residues. The CDR3 reads CASSEGDRGHGELFF. CDR3 nucleotide sequence: TGTGCCAGCAGTGAAGGTGACAGGGGGCACGGGGAGCTGTTTTTT. The complete variable domain, with remaining parts taken from reference TRBV2 and TRBJ2-2, reads EPEVTQTPSHQVTQMGQEVILRCVPISNHLYFYWYRQILGQKVEFLVSFYNNEISEKSEIFDDQFSVERPDGSNFTLKIRSTKLEDSAMYFCASSEGDRGHGELFFGEGSRLTVL.

The chain combines TRBV29-1 with TRBJ1-2; D remains ambiguous. This CDR3 region has 14 residues. The V end was cut by 3 bases, the J end by 7 bases, with 18 bases between. Per germline, CDR1 SQVTM and CDR2 ANQGSEA. CDR3 in DNA: TGCAGCGTTGACACGGGCACCAACACCCTTGGCTACACCTTC. This gives the protein CSVDTGTNTLGYTF. Using reference TRBV29-1 and TRBJ1-2 for the parts outside the CDR3, the full variable domain is SAVISQKPSRDICQRGTSLTIQCQVDSQVTMMFWYRQQPGQSLTLIATANQGSEATYESGFVIDKFPISRPNLTFSTLTVSNMSPEDSSIYLCSVDTGTNTLGYTFGSGTRLTVV.

In nucleotides, the CDR3 is TGCGCCAGCAGCCAAGACCCACCTGCTGCAAGCGGGGGGCAAGAGACCCAGTACTTC. This encodes CASSQDPPAASGGQETQYF. The chain employs TRBV4-1 and TRBJ2-5; 9 nucleotides line up with TRBD2. Trimming cost V 0 bases and J 2 bases; bases outside gene matches: 13. CDR3 length: 19 residues. Per germline, CDR1 MGHRA and CDR2 YSYEKL.

The rearrangement joins TRBV19 to TRBJ2-5; TRBD2 matches 12 bases. V lost 1 base and J lost 5; bases outside the gene matches: 8. Looked up from germline, CDR1 is LNHDA and CDR2 is SQIVND (reference sequence). This CDR3 region has 17 residues. The CDR3 sequence is CASSIGLAGAITETQYF. The CDR3 DNA is TGTGCCAGTAGTATAGGACTAGCGGGGGCGATAACGGAGACCCAGTACTTC.

J is TRBJ2-3 and V is TRBV5-6, with TRBD2 as a possible D gene (7 bases). Per germline, CDR1 SGHDT and CDR2 YYEEEE. This CDR3 has 13 residues. Trimming left V 5 bases short and J 2 bases short, with 9 bases between. The CDR3 DNA follows: TGTGCCAGCAGGGGGGGGGCCACAGATACGCAGTATTTT. Amino acids: CASRGGATDTQYF.

This clone showed up just a few times. The chain carries TRBV11-2 and TRBJ2-1; 10 nucleotides match TRBD1. The germline V gene encodes CDR1 SGHAT and CDR2 FQNNGV. The CDR3 runs to 16 residues. The ends lost 6 bases at V and 6 bases at J; junction bases unmatched: 11. In DNA, the CDR3 is TGTGCCAGCAGACCGAGGACAGGGGGAATAGCCAATGAGCAGTTCTTC. It encodes CASRPRTGGIANEQFF.

The chain combines TRBV25-1 with TRBJ2-7, with D possibly TRBD1 on 6 matching bases. CDR3 size: 14 residues. Trimming removed 1 base at V and 5 bases at J, with 12 bases between. Germline loops: CDR1 MGHDK, CDR2 SYGVNS. CDR3 DNA sequence: TGTGCCAGCAGTGAATGGGGGACAATCGACGAGCAGTACTTC. This encodes CASSEWGTIDEQYF.